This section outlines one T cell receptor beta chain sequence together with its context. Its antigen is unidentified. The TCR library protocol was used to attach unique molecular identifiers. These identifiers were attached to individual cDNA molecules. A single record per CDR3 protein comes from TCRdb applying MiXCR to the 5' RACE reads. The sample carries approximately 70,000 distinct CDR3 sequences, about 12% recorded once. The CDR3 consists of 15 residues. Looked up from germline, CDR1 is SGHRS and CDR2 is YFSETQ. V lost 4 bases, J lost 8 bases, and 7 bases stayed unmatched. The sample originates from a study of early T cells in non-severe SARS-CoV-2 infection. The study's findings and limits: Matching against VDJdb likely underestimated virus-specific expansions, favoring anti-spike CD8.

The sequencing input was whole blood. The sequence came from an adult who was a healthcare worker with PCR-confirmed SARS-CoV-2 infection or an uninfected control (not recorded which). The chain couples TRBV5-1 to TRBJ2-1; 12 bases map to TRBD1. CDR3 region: CASSPTGTGGYEQFF. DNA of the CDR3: TGCGCCAGCAGCCCCACCGGGACAGGGGGCTATGAGCAGTTCTTC.